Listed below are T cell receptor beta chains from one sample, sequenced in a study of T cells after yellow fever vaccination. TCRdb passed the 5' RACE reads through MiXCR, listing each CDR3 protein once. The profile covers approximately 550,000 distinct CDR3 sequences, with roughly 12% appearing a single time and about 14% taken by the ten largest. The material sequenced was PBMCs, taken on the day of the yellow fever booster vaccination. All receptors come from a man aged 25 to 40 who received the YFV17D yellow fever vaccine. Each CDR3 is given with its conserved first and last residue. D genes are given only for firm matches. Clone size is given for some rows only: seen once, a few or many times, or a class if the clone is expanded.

DNA: TGCGCCAGCAGCTTGGACAGGTCGGCCTACAATGAGCAGTTCTTC
CDR3: CASSLDRSAYNEQFF
size: NA
V: TRBV5-1
J: TRBJ2-1
D: NA

DNA: TGTGCCTGCACCCAAGAGACCCGGCGCCCATACGAGCAGTACTTC
CDR3: CACTQETRRPYEQYF
size: NA
V: TRBV3-1
J: TRBJ2-7
D: NA

DNA: TGTGCCAGCAGCACCGGAATGAACACCGGGGAGCTGTTTTTT
CDR3: CASSTGMNTGELFF
size: NA
V: TRBV7-3
J: TRBJ2-2
D: NA

DNA: TGTGCCAGCTCACCTAGTGCTAGCGCGAACACCGGGGAGCTGTTTTTT
CDR3: CASSPSASANTGELFF
size: NA
V: TRBV18
J: TRBJ2-2
D: NA

DNA: TGTGCCAGCAGGGGCTCTCTCGGCACAGATACGCAGTATTTT
CDR3: CASRGSLGTDTQYF
size: NA
V: TRBV6-1
J: TRBJ2-3
D: NA

DNA: TGCGCCAGCAGCCCTACCGGGACAGACTTATACAATGAGCAGTTCTTC
CDR3: CASSPTGTDLYNEQFF
size: NA
V: TRBV4-3
J: TRBJ2-1
D: TRBD1

DNA: TGTGCCAGCACCACAGGGATTGCTAGAACAGATACGCAGTATTTT
CDR3: CASTTGIARTDTQYF
size: NA
V: TRBV18
J: TRBJ2-3
D: NA

DNA: TGCAGCGTCCGACGGGGCGGGACGAATGCCGGGGAGCTGTTTTTT
CDR3: CSVRRGGTNAGELFF
size: NA
V: TRBV29-1
J: TRBJ2-2
D: NA

DNA: TGTGCCAGCAGCTTTGGCGGGAGATACGGGGAGCTGTTTTTT
CDR3: CASSFGGRYGELFF
size: NA
V: TRBV7-8
J: TRBJ2-2
D: TRBD2

DNA: TGCAGTGCTAGTACCGGGACTAGCGGATCCTACGAGCAGTACTTC
CDR3: CSASTGTSGSYEQYF
size: NA
V: TRBV20-1
J: TRBJ2-7
D: TRBD2

DNA: TGTGCCAGCAGTTACTCGGCTAGCTTTGACATTCAGTACTTC
CDR3: CASSYSASFDIQYF
size: NA
V: TRBV6-5
J: TRBJ2-4
D: NA

DNA: TGCAGGCTACTGAAGCAAGGGACCATGAACACTGAAGCTTTCTTT
CDR3: CRLLKQGTMNTEAFF
size: many
V: TRBV20-1
J: TRBJ1-1
D: NA

DNA: TGTGCCAGCAGCTTTCAGGGGCCCCCCGCAGATACGCAGTATTTT
CDR3: CASSFQGPPADTQYF
size: NA
V: TRBV7-2
J: TRBJ2-3
D: NA

DNA: TGCAGTGCTATCCGGCTGAACACTGAAGCTTTCTTT
CDR3: CSAIRLNTEAFF
size: NA
V: TRBV20-1
J: TRBJ1-1
D: NA

DNA: TGCGCCAGCAGCCCGGGCTCTAGCGGAGACAATGAGCAGTTCTTC
CDR3: CASSPGSSGDNEQFF
size: few
V: TRBV5-1
J: TRBJ2-1
D: TRBD2

DNA: TGTGCCAGCGGCGGGACTAGCAGGAAAAATGAGCAGTTCTTC
CDR3: CASGGTSRKNEQFF
size: NA
V: TRBV7-2
J: TRBJ2-1
D: TRBD2

DNA: TGTGCCAGCAGCTTAAGTTCGGAGTATGGCTACACCTTC
CDR3: CASSLSSEYGYTF
size: few
V: TRBV7-3
J: TRBJ1-2
D: NA

DNA: TGTGCCAGCAGCCCGGAGATAAGCGGCTATGGCTACACCTTC
CDR3: CASSPEISGYGYTF
size: NA
V: TRBV12-3/TRBV12-4
J: TRBJ1-2
D: NA

DNA: TGTGCCAGCAGCTTGGCGGAGATTGACTTTAATGAAAAACTGTTTTTT
CDR3: CASSLAEIDFNEKLFF
size: few
V: TRBV5-5
J: TRBJ1-4
D: NA

DNA: TGTGCCAGCAGGACCGGGACTAGCGGGACTGGGGGCACCGGGGAGCTGTTTTTT
CDR3: CASRTGTSGTGGTGELFF
size: NA
V: TRBV2
J: TRBJ2-2
D: TRBD2

DNA: TGCGCCAGCAGTATGGGTTCGGTATCCTACAATGAGCAGTTCTTC
CDR3: CASSMGSVSYNEQFF
size: NA
V: TRBV5-1
J: TRBJ2-1
D: NA

DNA: TGCGCCAGCAGCCCGACACAAGCCACAGATACGCAGTATTTT
CDR3: CASSPTQATDTQYF
size: few
V: TRBV5-1
J: TRBJ2-3
D: NA

DNA: TGCAGTGCTTGGGAGGGGGTGTCCACTGAAGCTTTCTTT
CDR3: CSAWEGVSTEAFF
size: few
V: TRBV20-1
J: TRBJ1-1
D: NA

DNA: TGTGCCAGCTCACCTCTCGGACAGGGCCAAGGGAAGACCCAGTACTTC
CDR3: CASSPLGQGQGKTQYF
size: NA
V: TRBV18
J: TRBJ2-5
D: TRBD1

DNA: TGCGCCAGCAGCCAAGATCGGAGGACCCAGTACTTC
CDR3: CASSQDRRTQYF
size: NA
V: TRBV4-3
J: TRBJ2-5
D: NA

DNA: TGCAGTGCTTTCCCGAATACGCAGTATTTT
CDR3: CSAFPNTQYF
size: NA
V: TRBV20-1
J: TRBJ2-3
D: NA

DNA: TGCAGTGCTAGAGACCCCAGGGTGTATGGCTACACCTTC
CDR3: CSARDPRVYGYTF
size: few
V: TRBV20-1
J: TRBJ1-2
D: NA

DNA: TGTGCCAGCAGCTTAGACTACAGCTCCTACAATGAGCAGTTCTTC
CDR3: CASSLDYSSYNEQFF
size: NA
V: TRBV7-2
J: TRBJ2-1
D: NA

DNA: TGTGCCAGCAGTTACGGGACGGTAGAGACCCAGTACTTC
CDR3: CASSYGTVETQYF
size: NA
V: TRBV27
J: TRBJ2-5
D: NA

DNA: TGCGCCAGCAGCATGGGACAGAACCCCGGCTACACCTTC
CDR3: CASSMGQNPGYTF
size: NA
V: TRBV5-1
J: TRBJ1-2
D: TRBD1

DNA: TGCGCCAGCAGCTTGGCCGGGACTAAGGATGAGCAGTTCTTC
CDR3: CASSLAGTKDEQFF
size: few
V: TRBV5-1
J: TRBJ2-1
D: TRBD2

DNA: TGTGCCAGCAGCTTACTGACTAGCGGGAGCAATGAGCAGTTCTTC
CDR3: CASSLLTSGSNEQFF
size: few
V: TRBV7-2
J: TRBJ2-1
D: TRBD2

DNA: TGCGCCAGCAGCTTGGAGACAGTAGAAAAACTGTTTTTT
CDR3: CASSLETVEKLFF
size: NA
V: TRBV5-1
J: TRBJ1-4
D: NA

DNA: TGCGCCAGCAGCAAGAGGGCCATCACAGATACGCAGTATTTT
CDR3: CASSKRAITDTQYF
size: NA
V: TRBV5-1
J: TRBJ2-3
D: NA

DNA: TGTGCCAGCAGTACGGGTCTGTCCAGACCTGGGAAGTTCTTC
CDR3: CASSTGLSRPGKFF
size: few
V: TRBV6-2/TRBV6-3
J: TRBJ2-1
D: NA

DNA: TGTGCCGTTCGTGGGGGAAATGGAAACACCATATATTTT
CDR3: CAVRGGNGNTIYF
size: few
V: TRBV6-5
J: TRBJ1-3
D: NA

DNA: TGTGCCAGCAGTCTATCCTTCGCAGATACGCAGTATTTT
CDR3: CASSLSFADTQYF
size: few
V: TRBV27
J: TRBJ2-3
D: NA

DNA: TGTGCCAGCAGCATTAGCGAGACGTTATACAATGAGCAGTTCTTC
CDR3: CASSISETLYNEQFF
size: few
V: TRBV7-8
J: TRBJ2-1
D: NA

DNA: TGTGCCAGCAGCTTAGGATACACAAGCTCTGGAAACACCATATATTTT
CDR3: CASSLGYTSSGNTIYF
size: NA
V: TRBV11-2
J: TRBJ1-3
D: NA

DNA: TGTGCCAGCGGTCAAGCTAGCGGGATTTCTACTAGCACAGATACGCAGTATTTT
CDR3: CASGQASGISTSTDTQYF
size: few
V: TRBV3-1
J: TRBJ2-3
D: TRBD2

DNA: TGTGCCAGCAGCTCACCGGGACAGGGGACTGGGGCCAACGTCCTGACTTTC
CDR3: CASSSPGQGTGANVLTF
size: few
V: TRBV7-6
J: TRBJ2-6
D: TRBD1

DNA: TGTGCCACCAGTGATTTCGGTCGTGAGCAGTTCTTC
CDR3: CATSDFGREQFF
size: many
V: TRBV24-1
J: TRBJ2-1
D: NA

DNA: TGTGCCAGCAGCTTTAGCCCGGGCCTGGGGGAGACCCAGTACTTC
CDR3: CASSFSPGLGETQYF
size: many
V: TRBV7-2
J: TRBJ2-5
D: NA

DNA: TGTGCCAGCAGGGGGACAGTCGCCTACGAGCAGTACTTC
CDR3: CASRGTVAYEQYF
size: few
V: TRBV6-1
J: TRBJ2-7
D: TRBD1

DNA: TGTGCCTGCCAAACTAGCGGGGACACCGGGGAGCTGTTTTTT
CDR3: CACQTSGDTGELFF
size: NA
V: TRBV10-3
J: TRBJ2-2
D: TRBD2

DNA: TGTGCCAGCAGTCCATCCATGACGGGCGAGCAGTACTTC
CDR3: CASSPSMTGEQYF
size: NA
V: TRBV7-3
J: TRBJ2-7
D: NA

DNA: TGTGCCAGCAGTTACTCCCCGGCAGGGCAATTCGGGGAGCTGTTTTTT
CDR3: CASSYSPAGQFGELFF
size: NA
V: TRBV6-5
J: TRBJ2-2
D: NA

DNA: TGTGCCACCAGCAGAGATGATGGGACTAAAAACACCGGGGAGCTGTTTTTT
CDR3: CATSRDDGTKNTGELFF
size: many
V: TRBV15
J: TRBJ2-2
D: TRBD2

DNA: TGTGCCAGCAGCGTATCCCAGCTCGAGACCCAGTACTTC
CDR3: CASSVSQLETQYF
size: few
V: TRBV9
J: TRBJ2-5
D: NA

DNA: TGTGCCACCGGGGCAGCCCACGATGAGCAGTTCTTC
CDR3: CATGAAHDEQFF
size: NA
V: TRBV24-1
J: TRBJ2-1
D: NA

DNA: TGTGCCAGCACCCCAGGGCGGGGGACCGGGGAGCTGTTTTTT
CDR3: CASTPGRGTGELFF
size: NA
V: TRBV4-2
J: TRBJ2-2
D: TRBD2

DNA: TGCAGCGTTCGGGGGACAGGGAGCAATCAGCCCCAGCATTTT
CDR3: CSVRGTGSNQPQHF
size: NA
V: TRBV29-1
J: TRBJ1-5
D: TRBD1